The 32 T cell receptor beta chains listed next were all sequenced from one sample in a study of identical twins. TCRdb re-derived calls from the 5' RACE reads in MiXCR, one entry per CDR3 protein. The table includes about 720,000 distinct CDR3 sequences, roughly 18% detected once. Another study also made use of these data, one on T cells expressing NK-cell markers.

The specimen was PBMCs. The receptors stem from a woman aged 18-29 years in good health.

The chain is built from TRBV7-2 and TRBJ2-5; TRBD2 aligns across 12 bases. The J segment lost 4 bases and the V segment lost 5 bases, leaving 8 bases of the junction unmatched. The CDR3 consists of 16 residues. Germline V gene data show CDR1 as SGHTA and CDR2 as FQGNSA. CDR3 in DNA: TGTGCCAGCAGCCAAATGACTAGCGGGGGCCGAGAGACCCAGTACTTC. Its protein product is CASSQMTSGGRETQYF.

This clonotype was seen only a few times. This chain uses TRBV6-5 with TRBJ2-1, with TRBD2 as a possible D gene (6 bases). The V and J ends lost 3 bases and 0 bases respectively, with 12 bases between them. Germline CDR1 reads MNHEY; CDR2 reads SVGAGI. There are 16 residues in the CDR3. The CDR3 DNA reads TGTGCCAGCAGTTATAGCGGAGTAGGCTCCTACAATGAGCAGTTCTTC. Its translation is CASSYSGVGSYNEQFF.

This clonotype was picked up a small number of times. The gene calls are TRBV12-1 and TRBJ2-1; no check of the table's D call, TRBD2, against the DNA was made. TRBV12-1 has pseudogene status. CDR3 size: 14 residues. The CDR3 here is CASSPGLGYNEQFF. CDR3 nucleotides: TGTGCCAGCAGCCCCGGGCTAGGGTACAATGAGCAGTTCTTC.

The chain recombines TRBV7-9 with TRBJ2-2; D may match TRBD1 or TRBD2 (5 bases each). CDR1 is SEHNR and CDR2 is FQNEAQ in the germline V gene (reference sequence). The CDR3 is made up of 13 amino acids. With 11 bases removed from V and 4 bases from J, the gap between germline ends came to 14 bases. This CDR3 reads CAHRGPATGELFF. The CDR3 DNA reads TGTGCCCATCGGGGCCCAGCCACCGGGGAGCTGTTTTTT.

The table lists this clonotype with a few counts. The gene calls are TRBV20-1 and TRBJ1-5; D not certain. Germline-derived CDR1 and CDR2 are DFQATT and SNEGSKA (reference sequence). This CDR3 comprises 15 residues. The V end lost 2 bases, the J end lost 5 bases, and 16 bases lay between the germline ends. The chain's CDR3 is CSARLKGARHQPQHF. CDR3 DNA sequence: TGCAGTGCTAGACTAAAGGGCGCTCGGCATCAGCCCCAGCATTTT.

The chain joins TRBV21-1 to TRBJ2-1. TRBV21-1 is a listed pseudogene. This CDR3 is built from 10 residues. CDR3 residues: CASPQDEQFF. CDR3 sequence (DNA): TGTGCCAGCCCCCAGGATGAGCAGTTCTTC.

This clonotype appeared a few times. CDR3 region: CAIRTGQGGGTDTQYF. Here the CDR3 DNA reads TGTGCCATCAGGACGGGACAGGGCGGGGGCACAGATACGCAGTATTTT. This rearrangement joins TRBV10-3 to TRBJ2-3; TRBD1 matches 9 bases. CDR3 size: 16 residues. Germline CDR1 is ENHRY and CDR2 is SYGVKD. Unmatched junction bases numbered 8, after V lost 6 bases and J lost 1 base.

This clonotype turned up a few times. The chain links TRBV24-1 to TRBJ2-3, with TRBD2 matching 11 bases. Germline CDR1 and CDR2: KGHDR and SFDVKD. The J segment lost 3 bases and the V segment lost 9 bases, leaving 4 bases of the junction unmatched. The CDR3 has 14 residues. The DNA for the CDR3 is TGTGCCACCTCCACTAGCGGGAGAACAGATACGCAGTATTTT. Its protein product is CATSTSGRTDTQYF.

The chain couples TRBV7-9 to TRBJ2-1; TRBD2 agrees at 11 bases. V trimming: 5 bases; J trimming: 7 bases; junction bases outside the gene matches: 7. CDR3 length equals 15 residues. Per the germline V gene, CDR1 is SEHNR and CDR2 is FQNEAQ (reference sequence). This CDR3 reads CASSEPGLAANEQFF. The DNA of the CDR3 is TGTGCCAGCAGCGAGCCGGGACTAGCGGCGAATGAGCAGTTCTTC.

The chain links TRBV12-3 or TRBV12-4 to TRBJ2-1; perhaps D is TRBD1 or TRBD2 (5 bases each). Trimming pared 4 bases from V and 9 bases from J, leaving 16 bases between. CDR3 size: 14 residues. CDR3 loop: CASSSSRGSGEQFF. DNA of the CDR3: TGTGCCAGCAGTTCCTCCCGGGGCTCGGGTGAGCAGTTCTTC.

Written as DNA, the CDR3 is TGTGCCAGCAGCTTAGAGGCTTTGGGTGAGCAGTTCTTC. Protein sequence: CASSLEALGEQFF. The V gene is TRBV7-2, the J gene TRBJ2-1; unclear D gene. This CDR3 spans 13 amino acids. The germline CDR1 and CDR2 sequences are SGHTA and FQGNSA. V shed 1 base and J shed 9 bases, with 10 bases lying between them.

The J gene is TRBJ2-3, the V gene TRBV14; the D gene could be TRBD1 or TRBD2 (5 bases each). Germline assignment: CDR1 SGHDN and CDR2 FVKESK. This CDR3 has 14 amino acids. V lost 4 bases and J 6 bases, leaving 14 bases between the germline ends. The CDR3 loop is CASSPWGRSDTQYF. CDR3 nucleotide sequence: TGTGCCAGCAGCCCTTGGGGGAGATCGGATACGCAGTATTTT.

This clonotype was seen a few times. The chain combines TRBV20-1 with TRBJ2-4, with 9 bases matching TRBD1. CDR1 and CDR2 (germline): DFQATT, SNEGSKA (reference sequence). With 5 bases clipped from V and 1 base from J, the junction kept 6 bases outside the gene matches. This CDR3 region has 15 residues. The CDR3 protein is CSAEPGQGAKNIQYF. The CDR3 DNA follows: TGCAGTGCTGAACCAGGACAGGGGGCCAAAAACATTCAGTACTTC.

There are a few counts of this clonotype. The chain joins TRBV7-2 to TRBJ2-1, with D perhaps TRBD2 (5 bases). Germline lookup yields CDR1 SGHTA and CDR2 FQGNSA. V lost 4 bases to trimming and J lost 4 bases, with 20 bases between them. The CDR3 is 17 amino acids. CDR3 bases: TGTGCCAGCAGCTATGAAGCTGTGGCGGGTGCTTACAATGAGCAGTTCTTC. Translating gives CASSYEAVAGAYNEQFF.

This clonotype appeared a few times. V and J are TRBV7-2 and TRBJ2-3; no clear D gene. The CDR3 is made up of 14 amino acids. V was trimmed by 4 bases and J by 10 bases, leaving 18 bases between them. Germline assignment: CDR1 SGHTA and CDR2 FQGNSA. CDR3 residues: CASSSTTPIVAQYF. Written as DNA, the CDR3 is TGTGCCAGCAGCTCCACTACTCCGATCGTGGCGCAGTATTTT.

The rearrangement uses TRBV3-1 and TRBJ2-7; D is undetermined. The V and J ends lost 7 bases and 5 bases respectively, with 27 bases between them. This CDR3 is built from 17 residues. Looked up from germline, CDR1 is LGHDT and CDR2 is YNNKEL (reference sequence). The CDR3 spells CASMSVWVHVGSDEQYF. CDR3 DNA sequence: TGTGCCAGCATGAGCGTTTGGGTCCACGTCGGGTCGGACGAGCAGTACTTC.

This rearrangement joins TRBV15 to TRBJ2-7; D might be TRBD2 (5 bases). Between the trimmed V and J ends, which lost 1 base and 5 bases, there was a span of 18 bases. Germline V CDR1 and CDR2: LNHNV, YYDKDF (reference sequence). CDR3 size: 16 residues. The CDR3 region has the DNA TGTGCCACCAGCAGAGTGTATTATAGGGAGAACAACGAGCAGTACTTC. It yields the protein CATSRVYYRENNEQYF.

The count of this clonotype is one. The chain employs TRBV7-2 and TRBJ2-1; tentative D call: TRBD2 (6 bases). Per germline, CDR1 SGHTA and CDR2 FQGNSA. The CDR3 sequence is 15 residues long. Deletions cut 5 bases from V and 3 bases from J, with 14 bases between. The CDR3 DNA follows: TGTGCCAGCAGCCCCCTCGGGGGACTCTACAATGAGCAGTTCTTC. It translates to CASSPLGGLYNEQFF.

The chain joins TRBV5-1 to TRBJ2-1; tentative D call: TRBD1 (5 bases). This CDR3 spans 15 amino acids. Germline values: CDR1 SGHRS, CDR2 YFSETQ. V was shortened by 1 base and J by 5 bases, with 13 bases between the two germline ends. The CDR3 loop is CASSLLPGLDNEQFF. CDR3 nucleotides: TGCGCCAGCAGCTTGTTGCCAGGGCTTGACAATGAGCAGTTCTTC.

This clonotype was seen only a few times. The CDR3 nucleotides are TGTGCCAGCAGTCCATCCCGGGCAGAGCAGTTCTTC. Its protein product is CASSPSRAEQFF. The chain joins TRBV11-3 to TRBJ2-1; the D is unclear. Trimming left V 6 bases short and J 10 bases short, with 13 bases between. The CDR3 extends over 12 amino acids. Germline loops: CDR1 SGHNT, CDR2 YENEEA.

The chain couples TRBV9 to TRBJ1-5; the D gene is possibly TRBD1 (6 bases). This CDR3 is 15 amino acids long. Trimming left V 3 bases short and J 7 bases short, with 17 bases between. Germline CDR1 SGDLS, CDR2 YYNGEE. The CDR3 region is CASSASGGSGQPQHF. The CDR3 DNA sequence: TGTGCCAGCAGCGCCTCCGGGGGCTCCGGGCAGCCCCAGCATTTT.

The sample holds a few counts of this clonotype. The chain employs TRBV6-1 and TRBJ2-3; D ambiguous. Germline V gene lookup returns CDR1 MNHNS and CDR2 SASEGT. The CDR3 covers 14 residues. The ends were cut back, 1 base at V and 0 bases at J, with 5 bases in the middle. Here the CDR3 DNA reads TGTGCCAGCAGTGAAGATCTTAGCACAGATACGCAGTATTTT. This codes for CASSEDLSTDTQYF.

In this sample, this clonotype turned up a few times. V gene TRBV30 combines with J gene TRBJ2-7; 10 bases align to TRBD2. Unmatched junction bases numbered 7, after V lost 1 base and J lost 4 bases. Germline lookup yields CDR1 GTSNPN and CDR2 SVGIG (reference sequence). The CDR3 contains 15 residues. The CDR3 DNA reads TGTGCCTGGAGTGAAAGCGGGAGGGCCTCGTACGAGCAGTACTTC. This encodes CAWSESGRASYEQYF.

This clonotype turned up a few times. The V and J genes are TRBV29-1 and TRBJ1-2; no clear D gene. Trimming removed 7 bases from V and 7 bases from J, with 16 bases in between. CDR3 size: 12 residues. Germline CDR1 and CDR2: SQVTM and ANQGSEA. The CDR3: CSGGTGSGGYTF. The CDR3 region has the DNA TGCAGCGGGGGTACTGGGTCAGGTGGCTACACCTTC. The complete variable domain, with remaining parts taken from reference TRBV29-1 and TRBJ1-2, reads SAVISQKPSRDICQRGTSLTIQCQVDSQVTMMFWYRQQPGQSLTLIATANQGSEATYESGFVIDKFPISRPNLTFSTLTVSNMSPEDSSIYLCSGGTGSGGYTFGSGTRLTVV.

This clonotype was detected a few times. The chain uses TRBV28 and TRBJ1-2, with D maybe TRBD1 (5 bases). Germline CDR1 reads MDHEN; CDR2 reads SYDVKM. V lost 6 bases and J lost 3, with 11 bases in between. This CDR3 has 13 amino acids. The CDR3 sequence: CASSLTDHYGYTF. CDR3 DNA: TGTGCCAGCAGCCTGACAGATCACTATGGCTACACCTTC.

J is TRBJ2-3 and V is TRBV7-9; tentatively, D is TRBD1 (5 bases). V gave up 5 bases and J gave up 4 bases, with 13 bases separating them. The germline V gene encodes CDR1 SEHNR and CDR2 FQNEAQ (reference sequence). The CDR3 runs to 14 residues. The chain's CDR3 is CASSQGTGADTQYF. The CDR3 nucleotides read TGTGCCAGCAGCCAAGGAACAGGCGCAGATACGCAGTATTTT.

The chain links TRBV7-9 to TRBJ2-5, with 10 bases fitting TRBD2. The V segment lost 2 bases and the J segment 3 bases; nucleotides outside the gene matches: 6. Germline CDR1 and CDR2: SEHNR and FQNEAQ (reference sequence). CDR3 size: 16 residues. CDR3 bases: TGTGCCAGCAGCTTAAGCGGACTAGCGGTGGAAGAGACCCAGTACTTC. It is translated as CASSLSGLAVEETQYF.

This clonotype was recorded a few times. This chain links TRBV27 with TRBJ1-1, with D unresolved. Per germline, CDR1 MNHEY and CDR2 SMNVEV (reference sequence). V lost 3 bases to trimming and J lost 6 bases, with 11 bases between them. The CDR3 is 13 amino acids. The CDR3, as DNA: TGTGCCAGCAGTTTCAATCTCTTAGCTGAAGCTTTCTTT. It translates to CASSFNLLAEAFF.

J is TRBJ1-2 and V is TRBV5-4; no clear D gene. V was trimmed by 2 bases and J by 1 base, leaving 12 bases between them. CDR1 is SGHNT, CDR2 YYREEE, per germline (reference sequence). CDR3 length equals 15 residues. The CDR3: CASSFREILNYGYTF. In DNA form, the CDR3 reads TGTGCCAGCAGCTTTCGAGAGATTCTTAACTATGGCTACACCTTC. The full variable domain, rest sourced from reference TRBV5-4 and TRBJ1-2, is ETGVTQSPTHLIKTRGQQVTLRCSSQSGHNTVSWYQQALGQGPQFIFQYYREEENGRGNFPPRFSGLQFPNYSSELNVNALELDDSALYLCASSFREILNYGYTFGSGTRLTVV.

This sequence joins TRBV6-2 or TRBV6-3 and TRBJ2-2; D is undetermined. The CDR3 runs 14 residues. The ends were cut back, 8 bases at V and 3 bases at J, with 13 bases in the middle. Germline V gene data show CDR1 as MNHEY and CDR2 as SVGEGT. This chain's CDR3 is CASREVTYTGELFF. CDR3 nucleotide sequence: TGTGCCAGCCGAGAGGTCACTTACACCGGGGAGCTGTTTTTT.

This clonotype has more than one count but fewer than ten. V is TRBV20-1 and J is TRBJ2-2; TRBD2 is a possible D gene (5 bases). CDR1 is DFQATT and CDR2 is SNEGSKA in the germline V gene (reference sequence). This CDR3 has 13 amino acids. The V end lost 2 bases, the J end lost 8 bases, and 12 bases lay between the germline ends. The CDR3 nucleotides are TGCAGTGCTAGATTGGATGAGGGAGGGGAGCTGTTTTTT. Its translation: CSARLDEGGELFF.

This clonotype occurred a few times. The V and J genes are TRBV5-1 and TRBJ1-1, with a possible D match to TRBD1 (5 bases). The CDR3 contains 15 residues. Trimming removed 4 bases at V and 2 bases at J, with 15 bases between. Germline V lookup: CDR1 SGHRS, CDR2 YFSETQ. In DNA, the CDR3 is TGCGCCAGCAGCCGGCTAGGGACCTCCAACACTGAAGCTTTCTTT. It codes for CASSRLGTSNTEAFF. The complete variable domain, with remaining parts taken from reference TRBV5-1 and TRBJ1-1, reads KAGVTQTPRYLIKTRGQQVTLSCSPISGHRSVSWYQQTPGQGLQFLFEYFSETQRNKGNFPGRFSGRQFSNSRSEMNVSTLELGDSALYLCASSRLGTSNTEAFFGQGTRLTVV.